The clone carrying this T cell receptor (beta chain) is judged medium-sized. The data stem from a study of technical replicates of blood from a few donors. There are 13 residues in the CDR3. Germline V gene data show CDR1 as SGHTA and CDR2 as FQGNSA. Trimming took 5 bases from V and 7 from J; bases not matched to a gene: 7. The data were produced by immunoSEQ multiplex PCR, yet TCRdb's version contains in-frame clones alone and is incomplete. The data show about 53,000 clones, around 84% seen once. The gene calls are TRBV7-2 and TRBJ1-1; 7 bases match TRBD1. The clonotype originates from a human donor in good health. Some clones in this sample may be carry-over from other donors' samples. The specimen sequenced was PBMCs. CDR3 protein: CASSLRGQIEAFF. DNA for the CDR3: TGTGCCAGCAGCCTTAGGGGACAGATTGAAGCTTTCTTT. The full variable domain, with the rest looked up from reference TRBV7-2 and TRBJ1-1, is GAGVSQSPSNKVTEKGKDVELRCDPISGHTALYWYRQSLGQGLEFLIYFQGNSAPDKSGLPSDRFSAERTGGSVSTLTIQRTQQEDSAVYLCASSLRGQIEAFFGQGTRLTVV.